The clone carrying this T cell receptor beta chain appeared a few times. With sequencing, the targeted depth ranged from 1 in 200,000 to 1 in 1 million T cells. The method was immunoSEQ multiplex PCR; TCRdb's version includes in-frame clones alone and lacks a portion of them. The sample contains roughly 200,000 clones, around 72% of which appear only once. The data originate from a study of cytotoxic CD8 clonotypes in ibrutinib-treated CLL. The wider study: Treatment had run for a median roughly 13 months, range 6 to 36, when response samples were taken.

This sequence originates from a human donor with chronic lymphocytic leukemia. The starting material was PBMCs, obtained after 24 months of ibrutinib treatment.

CDR3 region: CASSVGPQTYEQYF. CDR3 coding DNA: TGTGCCAGCAGTGTCGGACCGCAGACGTACGAGCAGTACTTC. This chain connects TRBV2 to TRBJ2-7, with no clear D. Per germline, CDR1 SNHLY and CDR2 FYNNEI. V lost 4 bases and J 4 bases, leaving 14 bases between the germline ends. This CDR3 region has 14 residues.